The clone carrying this TCR beta chain has just a few counts. The repertoire was sequenced with immunoSEQ multiplex PCR; TCRdb's copy has only in-frame clones and lacks some. The sample lists some 200,000 clones, around 84% occurring once. This specimen comes from a study of blood T cell repertoires in COVID-19. Sequences were obtained from peripheral blood. The receptor was isolated from a woman aged 80 or over with COVID-19, enrolled during active disease.

The CDR3 loop is CASTRRGINQPQHF. CDR3 bases: TGTGCCAGCACCCGCAGGGGGATCAATCAGCCCCAGCATTTT. This chain uses TRBV6-5 with TRBJ1-5; 7 nucleotides line up with TRBD1. V lost 7 bases to trimming and J lost 3 bases; unmatched junction nucleotides: 6. The CDR3 spans 14 residues. Germline V lookup: CDR1 MNHEY, CDR2 SVGAGI.